The sequence of this T cell receptor beta chain was determined in a study of T cell responses to AZD1222 COVID-19 vaccine. Whole-study findings and limits: The number of AZD1222 recipients seropositive at baseline was only five or six. Increased Spike-specific TCR breadth and depth were observed after two AZD1222 doses.

Trimming removed 5 bases from V and 6 bases from J; junction bases left unmatched: 7. This CDR3 is built from 14 residues. CDR1 is SGDLS and CDR2 is YYNGEE in the germline V gene. Remarks on this clone: The antigen remains undetermined.

Profiling relied on immunoSEQ multiplex PCR, and the TCRdb table lists in-frame clones only, not all of them. Of about 200,000 clones in the sample, about 92% were seen once. The clonotype comes from an adult in good health. This chain links TRBV9 with TRBJ2-1; 8 bases agree with TRBD2. Sequenced here: peripheral blood, sampled on day 0 of AZD1222 vaccination. The CDR3 nucleotides are TGTGCCAGCAGGAAGGCGCTAGCGGGCAATGAGCAGTTCTTC. This sequence encodes CASRKALAGNEQFF.